Presented here are 14 T cell receptor beta chains from one specimen sequenced in a study of CD4 T cells in relation to SARS-CoV-2 and coronaviruses (dated by TCRdb to the early 2020s). The library relied on the immunoSEQ multiplex PCR assay. TCRdb mirrors the immuneACCESS table, restricted to in-frame sequences. Some clones are absent from its copies; in checked studies, under half trace to an unresolved V gene, and the reason for the others is unknown. This sample lists some 43,000 clones; about 80% were detected once. The ten top clones hold 1.4% of the sample. The antigens these receptors bind are not known. The sequenced sample was naive CD4+ T cells from PBMCs, cultured in vitro. According to the study, the label for this sample's cell subset or site signals: naive CD4+ T cells isolated by negative enrichment. These receptors originate from an adult with COVID-19.

The rearrangement uses TRBV6-6 and TRBJ2-7, with D uncertain. Germline V lookup: CDR1 MNHNY, CDR2 SVGAGI (reference sequence). The CDR3 is made up of 14 amino acids. The germline V and J ends were trimmed by 4 bases and 3 bases, with 13 bases remaining between them. The CDR3 DNA follows: TGTGCCAGCAGTTTGGGTGGGAAGGGCTACGAGCAGTACTTC. Amino acids: CASSLGGKGYEQYF.

This chain joins TRBV6-5 and TRBJ1-5; D gene uncertain. Trimming removed 6 bases at V and 9 bases at J, with 9 bases between. Per germline, CDR1 MNHEY and CDR2 SVGAGI. This CDR3 region has 11 residues. The CDR3 is CASSDPWPQHF. CDR3 bases: TGTGCCAGCAGCGACCCCTGGCCCCAGCATTTT.

The chain carries TRBV6-5 and TRBJ2-7, with 12 nucleotides matching TRBD2. The V segment lost 10 bases and the J segment 3 bases; nucleotides outside the gene matches: 4. Per germline, CDR1 MNHEY and CDR2 SVGAGI. The CDR3 runs to 13 residues. CDR3 in DNA: TGTGCCACAAAGGGACTAGCGGGCTACGAGCAGTACTTC. It codes for CATKGLAGYEQYF.

This clone was counted only a few times. The V and J genes are TRBV5-4 and TRBJ1-1; a weak D match, TRBD1 (5 bases). The CDR3 runs 15 residues. The V gene lost 4 bases and the J gene lost 0 bases, with 13 bases spanning the gap. The germline CDR1 and CDR2 sequences are SGHNT and YYREEE (reference sequence). In nucleotides, the CDR3 is TGTGCCAGCAGCCATACGGGACGGATGAACACTGAAGCTTTCTTT. Protein: CASSHTGRMNTEAFF.

The V and J genes are TRBV3-1 (or the pseudogene TRBV3-2) and TRBJ2-4; D gene ambiguous. With 1 base removed from V and 0 bases from J, the gap between germline ends came to 7 bases. From germline, CDR1 is LGHDT and CDR2 YNNKEL (reference sequence). The CDR3 extends over 15 amino acids. The CDR3 spells CASSQGQLAKNIQYF. Written as DNA, the CDR3 is TGTGCCAGCAGCCAAGGTCAGTTAGCCAAAAACATTCAGTACTTC.

This clone has only a few counts. The gene calls are TRBV5-1 and TRBJ2-2; 9 nucleotides line up with TRBD2. The length of the CDR3 is 18 residues. Germline loops: CDR1 SGHRS, CDR2 YFSETQ. Trimming cost V 2 bases and J 3 bases; bases outside gene matches: 11. The CDR3 DNA reads TGCGCCAGCAGCTTTAACCCCCGACTAGCGGAGGACACCGGGGAGCTGTTTTTT. Translated, it gives CASSFNPRLAEDTGELFF. Using reference TRBV5-1 and TRBJ2-2 for the parts outside the CDR3, the full variable domain is KAGVTQTPRYLIKTRGQQVTLSCSPISGHRSVSWYQQTPGQGLQFLFEYFSETQRNKGNFPGRFSGRQFSNSRSEMNVSTLELGDSALYLCASSFNPRLAEDTGELFFGEGSRLTVL.

The chain uses TRBV28 and TRBJ2-3; D perhaps matches TRBD2 (5 bases). Germline V gene data show CDR1 as MDHEN and CDR2 as SYDVKM. V gave up 2 bases and J gave up 8 bases, with 11 bases separating them. The CDR3 has 13 amino acids. This chain's CDR3 is CASSLRGLGTQYF. The CDR3 DNA reads TGTGCCAGCAGTTTAAGAGGGTTGGGTACGCAGTATTTT.

J is TRBJ2-2 and V is TRBV11-3, with 7 nucleotides matching TRBD1. Germline-derived CDR1 and CDR2 are SGHNT and YENEEA. J was trimmed by 5 bases and V by 5 bases; bases with no gene match: 8. The CDR3 extends over 15 amino acids. The CDR3 DNA is TGTGCCAGCAGCCCAGGGGGACCCATTACCGGGGAGCTGTTTTTT. Protein: CASSPGGPITGELFF.

V and J are TRBV30 and TRBJ1-5; D remains ambiguous. The V end lost 2 bases, the J end lost 0 bases, and 2 bases lay between the germline ends. The CDR3 runs 12 residues. Germline values: CDR1 GTSNPN, CDR2 SVGIG (reference sequence). The CDR3 DNA follows: TGTGCCTGGAGTTTTAGCAATCAGCCCCAGCATTTT. Translating gives CAWSFSNQPQHF.

This chain links TRBV6-6 with TRBJ2-7, with D perhaps TRBD2 (6 bases). The CDR3 is 13 residues long. Trimming removed 8 bases from V and 5 bases from J, with 16 bases in between. Germline V gene data show CDR1 as MNHNY and CDR2 as SVGAGI (reference sequence). Here the CDR3 DNA reads TGTGCCAGCGTCCGGAGGGCGGAGGACGAGCAGTACTTC. It translates to CASVRRAEDEQYF.

The chain uses TRBV28 and TRBJ2-1; the D is unclear. Germline V gives CDR1 MDHEN, CDR2 SYDVKM. There are 12 residues in the CDR3. Trimming pared 2 bases from V and 7 bases from J, leaving 6 bases between. The CDR3 DNA reads as TGTGCCAGCAGTTTAATCCGTAATGAGCAGTTCTTC. This sequence encodes CASSLIRNEQFF.

The gene calls are TRBV4-2 and TRBJ2-7; possibly TRBD1 or TRBD2 for D (5 bases each). Germline V CDR1 and CDR2: LGHNA, YNFKEQ. The CDR3 totals 15 residues. V dropped 2 bases and J dropped 0 bases, with 11 bases sitting between them. CDR3 coding DNA: TGTGCCAGCAGCCAAACCGGGACCAGCTCCTACGAGCAGTACTTC. Translated: CASSQTGTSSYEQYF.

The chain employs TRBV5-5 and TRBJ2-3; D unresolved. With 4 bases removed from V and 0 bases from J, the gap between germline ends came to 3 bases. The CDR3 spans 12 residues. Germline values: CDR1 SGHKS, CDR2 YYEKEE (reference sequence). The CDR3 bases are TGTGCCAGCAGCGTCAGCACAGATACGCAGTATTTT. Residues: CASSVSTDTQYF.

The chain couples TRBV7-2 to TRBJ2-2, with unresolved D. Trimming took off 4 bases at V and 6 bases at J, with 6 bases between the two ends. Germline CDR1 SGHTA, CDR2 FQGNSA. The CDR3 runs to 12 residues. DNA of the CDR3: TGTGCCAGCAGCTCCAGTTCCGGGGAGCTGTTTTTT. Protein product: CASSSSSGELFF. The complete variable domain, with remaining parts taken from reference TRBV7-2 and TRBJ2-2, reads GAGVSQSPSNKVTEKGKDVELRCDPISGHTALYWYRQSLGQGLEFLIYFQGNSAPDKSGLPSDRFSAERTGGSVSTLTIQRTQQEDSAVYLCASSSSSGELFFGEGSRLTVL.